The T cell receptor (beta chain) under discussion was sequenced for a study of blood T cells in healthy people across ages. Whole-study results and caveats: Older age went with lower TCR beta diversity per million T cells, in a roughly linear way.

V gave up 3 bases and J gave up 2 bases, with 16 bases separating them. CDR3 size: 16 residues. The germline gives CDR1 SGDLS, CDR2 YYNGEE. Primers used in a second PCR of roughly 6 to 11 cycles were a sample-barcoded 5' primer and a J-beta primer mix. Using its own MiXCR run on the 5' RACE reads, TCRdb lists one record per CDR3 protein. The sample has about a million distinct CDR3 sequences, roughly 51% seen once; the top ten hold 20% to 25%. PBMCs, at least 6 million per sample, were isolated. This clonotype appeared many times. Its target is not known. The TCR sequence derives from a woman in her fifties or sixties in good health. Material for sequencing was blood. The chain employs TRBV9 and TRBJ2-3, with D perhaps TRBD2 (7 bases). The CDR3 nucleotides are TGTGCCAGCAGCGCCACCGGGGGGCTCCCCACAGATACGCAGTATTTT. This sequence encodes CASSATGGLPTDTQYF.